This T cell receptor beta chain was captured by sequencing in a study of PD-1 blockade in classical Hodgkin lymphoma. As concerns this clone: Its target is not known.

General observations from the study: Newly diagnosed patients had diversity similar to the baseline diversity of complete responders. According to reports, newly diagnosed patients had lower baseline TCR diversity than healthy donors, and relapsed/refractory patients had lower baseline TCR diversity still. No one has yet defined what causes the repertoire differences, which may be disease activity or prior therapy. The authors excluded patients who started nivolumab under 1 year after ASCT.

The CDR3 runs 14 residues. Germline CDR1 MDHEN, CDR2 SYDVKM. Losses at the gene ends were 7 bases for V and 5 bases for J; bases not matched to a gene: 5. Every patient relapsed after autologous stem cell transplantation, and brentuximab vedotin exposure varied. Assay: immunoSEQ multiplex PCR; the TCRdb copy retains only in-frame clones and omits some. Of fewer than 25,000 clones listed, approximately 81% were seen once; the top ten hold around 8.8%. The origin of this receptor is a human donor with classical Hodgkin lymphoma. The chain has TRBV28 and TRBJ1-5, with 10 bases identical to TRBD1. The sample here was peripheral blood mononuclear cells (PBMCs), taken before the second cycle of nivolumab. CDR3 coding DNA: TGTGCCAGCAAGGGACAGGGGATCTATCAGCCCCAGCATTTT. Its translation: CASKGQGIYQPQHF.